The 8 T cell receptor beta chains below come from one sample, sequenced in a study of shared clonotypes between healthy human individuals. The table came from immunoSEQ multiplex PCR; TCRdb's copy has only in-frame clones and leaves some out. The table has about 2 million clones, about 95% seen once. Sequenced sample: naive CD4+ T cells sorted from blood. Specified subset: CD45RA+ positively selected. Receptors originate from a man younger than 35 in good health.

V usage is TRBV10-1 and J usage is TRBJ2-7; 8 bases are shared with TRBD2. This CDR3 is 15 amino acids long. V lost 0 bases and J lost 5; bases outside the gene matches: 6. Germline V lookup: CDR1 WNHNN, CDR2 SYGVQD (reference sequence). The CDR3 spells CASSESISGAHEQYF. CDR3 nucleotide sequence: TGCGCCAGCAGTGAGTCAATTAGCGGGGCTCACGAGCAGTACTTC.

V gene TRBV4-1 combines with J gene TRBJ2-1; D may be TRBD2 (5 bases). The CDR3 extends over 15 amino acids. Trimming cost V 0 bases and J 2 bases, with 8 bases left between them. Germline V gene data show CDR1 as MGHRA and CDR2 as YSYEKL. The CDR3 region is CASSQDGVTYNEQFF. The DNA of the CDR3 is TGCGCCAGCAGCCAAGACGGGGTCACCTACAATGAGCAGTTCTTC.

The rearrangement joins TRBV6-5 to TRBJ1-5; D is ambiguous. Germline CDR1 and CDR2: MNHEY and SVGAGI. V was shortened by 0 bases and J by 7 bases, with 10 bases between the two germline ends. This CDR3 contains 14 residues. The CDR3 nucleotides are TGTGCCAGCAGTTACTCTCGAAATCGGCAGCCCCAGCATTTT. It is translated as CASSYSRNRQPQHF.

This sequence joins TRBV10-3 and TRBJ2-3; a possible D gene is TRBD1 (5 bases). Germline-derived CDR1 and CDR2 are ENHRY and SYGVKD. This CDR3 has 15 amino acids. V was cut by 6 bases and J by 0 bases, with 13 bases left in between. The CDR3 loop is CAISGEAGSTDTQYF. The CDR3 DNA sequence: TGTGCCATCAGCGGAGAGGCAGGGAGCACAGATACGCAGTATTTT.

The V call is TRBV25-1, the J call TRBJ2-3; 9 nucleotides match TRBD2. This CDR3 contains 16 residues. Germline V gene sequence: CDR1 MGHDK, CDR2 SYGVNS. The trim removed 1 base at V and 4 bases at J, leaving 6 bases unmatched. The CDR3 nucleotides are TGTGCCAGCAGTGAATTAGCTAGCGGGAAGGCAGATACGCAGTATTTT. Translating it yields CASSELASGKADTQYF.

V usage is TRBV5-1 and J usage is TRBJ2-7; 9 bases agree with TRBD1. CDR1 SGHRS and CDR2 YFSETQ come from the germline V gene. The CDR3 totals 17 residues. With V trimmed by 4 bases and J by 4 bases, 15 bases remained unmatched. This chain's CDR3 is CASSLLTIGQGTYEQYF. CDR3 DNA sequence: TGCGCCAGCAGCCTACTCACAATCGGACAGGGGACGTACGAGCAGTACTTC. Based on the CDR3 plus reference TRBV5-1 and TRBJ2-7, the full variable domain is KAGVTQTPRYLIKTRGQQVTLSCSPISGHRSVSWYQQTPGQGLQFLFEYFSETQRNKGNFPGRFSGRQFSNSRSEMNVSTLELGDSALYLCASSLLTIGQGTYEQYFGPGTRLTVT.

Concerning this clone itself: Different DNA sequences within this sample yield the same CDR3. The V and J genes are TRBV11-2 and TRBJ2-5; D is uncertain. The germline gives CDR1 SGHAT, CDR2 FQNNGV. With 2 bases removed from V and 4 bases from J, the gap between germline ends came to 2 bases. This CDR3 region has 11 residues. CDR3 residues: CASSLLETQYF. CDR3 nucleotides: TGTGCCAGCAGCTTATTAGAGACCCAGTACTTC.

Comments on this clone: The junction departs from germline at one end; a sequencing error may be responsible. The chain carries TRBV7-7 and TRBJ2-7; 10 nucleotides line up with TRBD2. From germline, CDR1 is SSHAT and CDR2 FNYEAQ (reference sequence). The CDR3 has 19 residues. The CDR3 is CASSLKSASGSFGNGEQYF. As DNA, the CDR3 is TGTGCTAGCAGCTTAAAGTCCGCTAGCGGGAGTTTTGGGAATGGCGAGCAGTACTTC.